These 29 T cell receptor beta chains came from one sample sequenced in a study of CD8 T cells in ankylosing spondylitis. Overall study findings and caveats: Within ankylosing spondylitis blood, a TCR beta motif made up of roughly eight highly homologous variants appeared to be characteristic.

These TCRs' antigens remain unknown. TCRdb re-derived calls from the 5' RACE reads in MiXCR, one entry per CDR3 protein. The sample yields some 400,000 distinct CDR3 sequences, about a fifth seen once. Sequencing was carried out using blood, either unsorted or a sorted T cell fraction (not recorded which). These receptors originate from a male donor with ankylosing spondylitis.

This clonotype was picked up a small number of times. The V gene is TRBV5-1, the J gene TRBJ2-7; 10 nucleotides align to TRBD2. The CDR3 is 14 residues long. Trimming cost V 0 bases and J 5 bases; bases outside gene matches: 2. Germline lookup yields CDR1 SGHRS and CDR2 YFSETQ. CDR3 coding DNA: TGCGCCAGCAGCTTGGTAGCGGGAGGAGACGAGCAGTACTTC. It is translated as CASSLVAGGDEQYF.

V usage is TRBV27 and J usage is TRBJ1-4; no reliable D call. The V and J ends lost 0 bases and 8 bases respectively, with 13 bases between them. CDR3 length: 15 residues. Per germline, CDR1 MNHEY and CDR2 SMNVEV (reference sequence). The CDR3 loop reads CASSLSETSREKLFF. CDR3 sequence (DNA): TGTGCCAGCAGTTTATCGGAGACCTCCCGGGAAAAACTGTTTTTT.

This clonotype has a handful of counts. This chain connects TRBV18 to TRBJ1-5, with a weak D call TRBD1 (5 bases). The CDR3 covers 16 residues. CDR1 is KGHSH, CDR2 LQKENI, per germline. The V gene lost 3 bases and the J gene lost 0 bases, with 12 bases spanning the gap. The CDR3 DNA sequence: TGTGCCAGCTCACCCGGGGGGAGTAATAGCAATCAGCCCCAGCATTTT. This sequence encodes CASSPGGSNSNQPQHF. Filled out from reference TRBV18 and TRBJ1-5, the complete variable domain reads NAGVMQNPRHLVRRRGQEARLRCSPMKGHSHVYWYRQLPEEGLKFMVYLQKENIIDESGMPKERFSAEFPKEGPSILRIQQVVRGDSAAYFCASSPGGSNSNQPQHFGDGTRLSIL.

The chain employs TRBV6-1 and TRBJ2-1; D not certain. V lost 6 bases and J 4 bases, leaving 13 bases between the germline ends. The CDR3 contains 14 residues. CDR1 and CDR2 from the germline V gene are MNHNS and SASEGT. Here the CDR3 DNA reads TGTGCCAGCAGAATTGGAGTAGGGTACAATGAGCAGTTCTTC. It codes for CASRIGVGYNEQFF.

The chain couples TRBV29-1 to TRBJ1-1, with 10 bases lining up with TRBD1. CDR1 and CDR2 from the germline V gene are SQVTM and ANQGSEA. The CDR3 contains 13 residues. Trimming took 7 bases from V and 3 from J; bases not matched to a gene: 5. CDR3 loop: CSAADRGDTEAFF. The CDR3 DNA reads TGCAGCGCTGCGGACAGGGGGGACACTGAAGCTTTCTTT.

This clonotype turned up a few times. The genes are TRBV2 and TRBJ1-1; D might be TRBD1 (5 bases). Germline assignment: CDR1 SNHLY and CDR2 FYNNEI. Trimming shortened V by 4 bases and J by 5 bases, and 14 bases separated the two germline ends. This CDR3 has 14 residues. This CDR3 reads CASSVSGFGTEAFF. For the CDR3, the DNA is TGTGCCAGCAGTGTTTCAGGGTTTGGGACTGAAGCTTTCTTT.

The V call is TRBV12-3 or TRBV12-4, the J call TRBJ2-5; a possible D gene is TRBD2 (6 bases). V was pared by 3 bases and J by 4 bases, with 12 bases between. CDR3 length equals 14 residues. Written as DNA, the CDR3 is TGTGCCAGCAGTTTGACGGGAGTCCCAGAGACCCAGTACTTC. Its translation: CASSLTGVPETQYF.

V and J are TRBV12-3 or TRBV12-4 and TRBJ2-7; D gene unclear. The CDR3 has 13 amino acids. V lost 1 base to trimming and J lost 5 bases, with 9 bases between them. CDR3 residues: CASSLGRIDEQYF. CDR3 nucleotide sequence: TGTGCCAGCAGTTTAGGGCGTATAGACGAGCAGTACTTC.

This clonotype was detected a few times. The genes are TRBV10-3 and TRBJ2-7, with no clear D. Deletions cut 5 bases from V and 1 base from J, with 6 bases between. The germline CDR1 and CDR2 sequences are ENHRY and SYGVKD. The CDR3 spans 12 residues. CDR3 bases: TGTGCCATCAGTAGTAGATCCTACGAGCAGTACTTC. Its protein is CAISSRSYEQYF.

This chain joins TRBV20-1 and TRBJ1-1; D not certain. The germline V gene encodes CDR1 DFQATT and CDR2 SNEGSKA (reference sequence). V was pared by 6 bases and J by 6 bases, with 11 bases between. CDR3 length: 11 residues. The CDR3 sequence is CSAPKTPEAFF. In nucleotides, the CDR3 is TGCAGTGCCCCGAAAACCCCTGAAGCTTTCTTT.

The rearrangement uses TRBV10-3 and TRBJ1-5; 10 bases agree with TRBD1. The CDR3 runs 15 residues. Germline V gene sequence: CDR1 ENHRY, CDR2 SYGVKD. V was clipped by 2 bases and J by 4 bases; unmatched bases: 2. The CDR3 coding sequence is TGTGCCATCAGTGAGGGACAGGGGGTGAATCAGCCCCAGCATTTT. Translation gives CAISEGQGVNQPQHF.

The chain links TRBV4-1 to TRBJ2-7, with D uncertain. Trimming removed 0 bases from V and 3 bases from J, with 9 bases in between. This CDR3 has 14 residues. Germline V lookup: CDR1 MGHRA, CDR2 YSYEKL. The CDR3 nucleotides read TGCGCCAGCAGCCAAGATCGTAGCAGCTACGAGCAGTACTTC. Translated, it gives CASSQDRSSYEQYF.

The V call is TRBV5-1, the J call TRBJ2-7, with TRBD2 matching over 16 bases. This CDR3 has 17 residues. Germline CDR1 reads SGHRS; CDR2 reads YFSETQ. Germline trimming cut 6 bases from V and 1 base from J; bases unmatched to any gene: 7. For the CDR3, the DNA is TGCGCCAGCAATCCCGGGACTAGCGGGAGGGGGTCCTACGAGCAGTACTTC. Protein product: CASNPGTSGRGSYEQYF. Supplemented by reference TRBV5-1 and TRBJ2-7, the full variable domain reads KAGVTQTPRYLIKTRGQQVTLSCSPISGHRSVSWYQQTPGQGLQFLFEYFSETQRNKGNFPGRFSGRQFSNSRSEMNVSTLELGDSALYLCASNPGTSGRGSYEQYFGPGTRLTVT.

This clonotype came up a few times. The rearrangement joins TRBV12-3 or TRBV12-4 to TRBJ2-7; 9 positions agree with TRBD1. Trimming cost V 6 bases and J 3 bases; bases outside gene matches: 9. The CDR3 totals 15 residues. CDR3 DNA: TGTGCCAGCAGCCAAAGGGACAGGGAAAACTACGAGCAGTACTTC. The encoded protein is CASSQRDRENYEQYF.

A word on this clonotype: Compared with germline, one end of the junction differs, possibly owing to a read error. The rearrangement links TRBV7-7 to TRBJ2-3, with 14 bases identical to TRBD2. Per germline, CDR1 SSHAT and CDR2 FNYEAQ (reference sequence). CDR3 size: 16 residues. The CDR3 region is CASSPGTSGGADTQYF. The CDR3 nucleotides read TGTGCTAGCAGCCCGGGGACTAGCGGGGGCGCAGATACGCAGTATTTT.

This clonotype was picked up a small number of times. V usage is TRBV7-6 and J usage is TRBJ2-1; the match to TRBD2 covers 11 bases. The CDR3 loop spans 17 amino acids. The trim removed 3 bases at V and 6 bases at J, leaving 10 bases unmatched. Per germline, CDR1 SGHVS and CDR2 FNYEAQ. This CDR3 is CASSFRPTSGRGNEQFF. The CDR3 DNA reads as TGTGCCAGCAGCTTTCGTCCCACTAGCGGGAGAGGCAATGAGCAGTTCTTC.

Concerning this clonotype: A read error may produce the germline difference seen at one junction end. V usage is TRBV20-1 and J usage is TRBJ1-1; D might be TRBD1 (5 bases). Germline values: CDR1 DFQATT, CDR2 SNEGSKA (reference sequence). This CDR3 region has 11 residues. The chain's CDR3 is CSARLPTGTRF. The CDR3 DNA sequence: TGCAGTGCTAGATTGCCTACCGGGACGAGATTT.

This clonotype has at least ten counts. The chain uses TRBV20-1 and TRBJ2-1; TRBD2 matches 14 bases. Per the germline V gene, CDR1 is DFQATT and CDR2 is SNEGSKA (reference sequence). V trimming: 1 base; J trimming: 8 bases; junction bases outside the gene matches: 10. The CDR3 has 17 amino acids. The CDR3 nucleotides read TGCAGTGCTAGAGGTACATTCGGGACTAGCGGGAGCGATGAGCAGTTCTTC. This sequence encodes CSARGTFGTSGSDEQFF.

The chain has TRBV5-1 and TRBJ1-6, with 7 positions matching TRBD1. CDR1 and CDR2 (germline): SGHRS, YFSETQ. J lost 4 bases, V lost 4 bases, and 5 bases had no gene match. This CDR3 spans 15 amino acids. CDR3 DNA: TGCGCCAGCAGCCGAGACAGGGTTTATAATTCACCCCTCCACTTT. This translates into CASSRDRVYNSPLHF.

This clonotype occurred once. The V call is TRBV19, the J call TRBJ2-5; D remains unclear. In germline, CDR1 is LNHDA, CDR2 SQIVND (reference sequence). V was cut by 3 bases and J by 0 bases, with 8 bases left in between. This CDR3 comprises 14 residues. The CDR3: CASSIDRDQETQYF. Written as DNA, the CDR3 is TGTGCCAGTAGTATCGATAGGGACCAAGAGACCCAGTACTTC. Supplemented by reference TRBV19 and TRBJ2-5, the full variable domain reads DGGITQSPKYLFRKEGQNVTLSCEQNLNHDAMYWYRQDPGQGLRLIYYSQIVNDFQKGDIAEGYSVSREKKESFPLTVTSAQKNPTAFYLCASSIDRDQETQYFGPGTRLLVL.

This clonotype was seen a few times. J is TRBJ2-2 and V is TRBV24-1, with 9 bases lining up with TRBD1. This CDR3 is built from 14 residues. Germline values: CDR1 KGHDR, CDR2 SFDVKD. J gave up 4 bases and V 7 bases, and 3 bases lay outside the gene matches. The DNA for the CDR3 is TGTGCCACCAGCGGGACAGGGTTCACCGGGGAGCTGTTTTTT. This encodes CATSGTGFTGELFF.

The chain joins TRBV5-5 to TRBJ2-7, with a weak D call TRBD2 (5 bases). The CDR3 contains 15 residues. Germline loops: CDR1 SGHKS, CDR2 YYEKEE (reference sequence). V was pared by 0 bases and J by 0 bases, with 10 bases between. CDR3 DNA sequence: TGTGCCAGCAGCTTGGCCGGACTGCCCTCCTACGAGCAGTACTTC. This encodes CASSLAGLPSYEQYF.

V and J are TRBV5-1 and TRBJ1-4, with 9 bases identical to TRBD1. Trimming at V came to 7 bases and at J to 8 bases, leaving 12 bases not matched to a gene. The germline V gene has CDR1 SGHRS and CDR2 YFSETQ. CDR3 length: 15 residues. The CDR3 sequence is CASCARGQGREKLFF. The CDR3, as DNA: TGCGCCAGCTGCGCCCGGGGACAGGGTCGAGAAAAACTGTTTTTT.

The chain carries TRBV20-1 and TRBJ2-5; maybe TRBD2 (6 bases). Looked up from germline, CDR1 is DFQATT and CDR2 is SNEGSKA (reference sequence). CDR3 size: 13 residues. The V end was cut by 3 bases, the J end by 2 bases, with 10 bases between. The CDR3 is CSARRDAQETQYF. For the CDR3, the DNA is TGCAGTGCTAGGCGGGACGCTCAAGAGACCCAGTACTTC.

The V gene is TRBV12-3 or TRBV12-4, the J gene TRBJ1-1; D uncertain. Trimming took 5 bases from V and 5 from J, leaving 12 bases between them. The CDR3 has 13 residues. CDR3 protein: CASSGGRRTEAFF. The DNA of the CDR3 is TGTGCCAGCAGTGGAGGGAGGAGGACTGAAGCTTTCTTT.

CDR3 DNA: TGTGCCAGCAGCACCTTACCTGGACTACTCCAAAGCTATGGCTACACCTTC. Its translation is CASSTLPGLLQSYGYTF. The chain couples TRBV4-2 to TRBJ1-2; no clear D gene. The length of the CDR3 is 17 residues. The germline V gene has CDR1 LGHNA and CDR2 YNFKEQ. V was shortened by 5 bases and J by 4 bases, with 23 bases between the two germline ends.

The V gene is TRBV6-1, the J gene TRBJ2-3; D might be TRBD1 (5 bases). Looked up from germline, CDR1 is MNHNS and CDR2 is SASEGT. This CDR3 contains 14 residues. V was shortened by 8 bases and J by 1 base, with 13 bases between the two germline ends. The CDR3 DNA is TGTGCCAGCTACGTCGACAGAGGCACAGATACGCAGTATTTT. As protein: CASYVDRGTDTQYF.

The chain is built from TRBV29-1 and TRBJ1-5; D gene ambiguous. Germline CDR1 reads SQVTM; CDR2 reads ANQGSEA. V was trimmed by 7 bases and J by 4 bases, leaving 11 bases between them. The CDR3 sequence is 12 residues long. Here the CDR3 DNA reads TGCAGCGCCATGATCGGGAATCAGCCCCAGCATTTT. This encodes CSAMIGNQPQHF.

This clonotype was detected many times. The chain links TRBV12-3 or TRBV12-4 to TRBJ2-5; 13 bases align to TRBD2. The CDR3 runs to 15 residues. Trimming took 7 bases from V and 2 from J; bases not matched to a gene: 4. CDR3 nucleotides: TGTGCCAGCACCCGGACTAGCGGGAGTCAAGAGACCCAGTACTTC. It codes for CASTRTSGSQETQYF.